This paragraph reports one T cell receptor beta chain. V was shortened by 0 bases and J by 0 bases, with 9 bases between the two germline ends. Germline V gene lookup returns CDR1 GTSNPN and CDR2 SVGIG (reference sequence). The CDR3 extends over 15 amino acids. This record comes from a study of OX40 agonist ivuxolimab in advanced cancers. Study-level background: Participants could have had prior anti-PD-1, anti-PD-L1 or anti-CTLA-4 therapy, and approximately 40% had some. Partial responses were achieved by three patients, of whom one had hepatocellular carcinoma and two had cutaneous melanoma.

Method: immunoSEQ multiplex PCR; TCRdb's copy keeps in-frame clones and lacks some. The repertoire holds approximately 77,000 clones, with about 90% as singletons. The specimen was CD4+ or CD8+ T cells sorted from blood, collected in a trial of the OX40 agonist ivuxolimab. The V call is TRBV30, the J call TRBJ1-3; D might be TRBD1 (6 bases). This sequence originates from an adult with an advanced solid tumor such as melanoma, head and neck, liver or kidney cancer. Here the CDR3 reads CAWSVTGRSGNTIYF. CDR3 nucleotides: TGTGCCTGGAGTGTAACAGGGCGCTCTGGAAACACCATATATTTT.